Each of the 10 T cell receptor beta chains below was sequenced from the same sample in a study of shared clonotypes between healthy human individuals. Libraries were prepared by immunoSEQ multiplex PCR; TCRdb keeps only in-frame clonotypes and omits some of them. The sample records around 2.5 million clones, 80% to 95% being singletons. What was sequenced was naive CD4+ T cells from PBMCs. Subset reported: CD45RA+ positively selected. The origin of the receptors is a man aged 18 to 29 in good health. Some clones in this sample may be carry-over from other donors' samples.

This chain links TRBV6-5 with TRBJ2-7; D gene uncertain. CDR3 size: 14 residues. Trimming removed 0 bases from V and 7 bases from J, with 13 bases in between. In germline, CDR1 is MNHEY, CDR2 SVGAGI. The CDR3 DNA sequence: TGTGCCAGCAGTTACTCGTTGGGGTTTGGGGAGCAGTACTTC. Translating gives CASSYSLGFGEQYF.

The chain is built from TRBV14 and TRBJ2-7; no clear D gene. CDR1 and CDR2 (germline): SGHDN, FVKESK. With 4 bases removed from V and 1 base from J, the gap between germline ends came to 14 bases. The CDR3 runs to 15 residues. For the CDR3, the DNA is TGTGCCAGCAGCCGATCCTGGACGGATTCCTACGAGCAGTACTTC. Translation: CASSRSWTDSYEQYF. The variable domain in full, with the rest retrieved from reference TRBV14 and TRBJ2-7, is EAGVTQFPSHSVIEKGQTVTLRCDPISGHDNLYWYRRVMGKEIKFLLHFVKESKQDESGMPNNRFLAERTGGTYSTLKVQPAELEDSGVYFCASSRSWTDSYEQYFGPGTRLTVT.

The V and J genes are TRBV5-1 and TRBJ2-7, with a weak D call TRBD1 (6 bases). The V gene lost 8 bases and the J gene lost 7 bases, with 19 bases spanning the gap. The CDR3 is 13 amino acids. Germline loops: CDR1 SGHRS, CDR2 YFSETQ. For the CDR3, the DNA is TGCGCCAGTTACTCCGTTGGGGGCGAGGAGCAGTACTTC. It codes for CASYSVGGEEQYF.

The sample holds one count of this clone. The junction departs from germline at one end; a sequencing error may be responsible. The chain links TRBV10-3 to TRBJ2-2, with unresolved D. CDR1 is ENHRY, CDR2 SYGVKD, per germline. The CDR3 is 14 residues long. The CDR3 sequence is CAIRESPETVELFF. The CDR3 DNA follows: TGTGCCATCCGAGAAAGTCCCGAAACCGTGGAGCTGTTTTTT.

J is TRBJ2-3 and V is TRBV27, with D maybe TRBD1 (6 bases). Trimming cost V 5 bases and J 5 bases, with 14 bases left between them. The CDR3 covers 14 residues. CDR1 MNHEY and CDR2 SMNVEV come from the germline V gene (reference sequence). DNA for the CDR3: TGTGCCAGCAGTCCCCGGGACAAGAAAGATACGCAGTATTTT. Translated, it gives CASSPRDKKDTQYF.

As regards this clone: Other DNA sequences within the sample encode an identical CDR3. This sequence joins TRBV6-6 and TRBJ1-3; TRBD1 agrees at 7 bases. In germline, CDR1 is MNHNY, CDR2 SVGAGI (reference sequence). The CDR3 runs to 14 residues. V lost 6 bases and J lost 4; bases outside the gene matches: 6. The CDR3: CASRPPGQGNTIYF. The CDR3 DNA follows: TGTGCCAGCAGACCCCCGGGACAGGGAAACACCATATATTTT.

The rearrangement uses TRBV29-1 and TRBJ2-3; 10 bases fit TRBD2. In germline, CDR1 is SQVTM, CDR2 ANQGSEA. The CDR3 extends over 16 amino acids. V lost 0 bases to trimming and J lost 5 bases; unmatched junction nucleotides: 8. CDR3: CSVEDPASGSKDTQYF. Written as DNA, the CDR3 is TGCAGCGTTGAAGATCCGGCTAGCGGGAGTAAAGATACGCAGTATTTT.

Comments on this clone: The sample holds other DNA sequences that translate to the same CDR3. The CDR3 region has the DNA TGTGCCAGCAGGCGGACCACAGATACGCAGTATTTT. It translates to CASRRTTDTQYF. The rearrangement uses TRBV2 and TRBJ2-3; D gene ambiguous. V was cut by 6 bases and J by 2 bases, with 6 bases left in between. Germline lookup yields CDR1 SNHLY and CDR2 FYNNEI. This CDR3 contains 12 residues.

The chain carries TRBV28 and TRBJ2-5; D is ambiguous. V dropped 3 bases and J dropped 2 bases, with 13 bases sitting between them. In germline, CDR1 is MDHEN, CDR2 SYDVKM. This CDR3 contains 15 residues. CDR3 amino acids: CASSFQDRLQETQYF. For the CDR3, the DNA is TGTGCCAGCAGTTTTCAGGACCGCTTACAAGAGACCCAGTACTTC.

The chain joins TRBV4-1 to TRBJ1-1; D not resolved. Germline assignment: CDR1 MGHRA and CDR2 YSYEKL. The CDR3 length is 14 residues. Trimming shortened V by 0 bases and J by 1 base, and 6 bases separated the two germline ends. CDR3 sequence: CASSQDGGNTEAFF. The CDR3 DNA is TGCGCCAGCAGCCAAGACGGCGGGAACACTGAAGCTTTCTTT.